Listed below are T cell receptor beta chains from one sample, sequenced in a study of blood T cell repertoires in COVID-19. TCRdb's table, derived via immunoSEQ multiplex PCR, lists solely in-frame clones and lacks some. Of 100,000 to 150,000 clones in the sample, 70% to 75% were seen once. What was sequenced was peripheral blood. These receptor sequences come from a man aged 60 to 69 with acute or convalescent COVID-19. CDR3s include the opening cysteine and the closing phenylalanine or tryptophan. A D gene is named only where the DNA matches it firmly. Not every row has a clone size; where given, it reads once, few, many or a size class.

j_call: TRBJ2-2
d_call: TRBD2
v_call: TRBV5-1
clone_size: .
cdr3_nt: TGCGCCAGCAGCTTAGCGGGAGGGCGTACCGGGGAGCTGTTTTTT
cdr3_aa: CASSLAGGRTGELFF

j_call: TRBJ2-7
d_call: .
v_call: TRBV5-1
clone_size: .
cdr3_nt: TGCGCCAGCAGCTTGGGTCAGGGAATCTACGAGCAGTACTTC
cdr3_aa: CASSLGQGIYEQYF

j_call: TRBJ1-2
d_call: .
v_call: TRBV5-1
clone_size: once
cdr3_nt: TGCGCCAGCAGGTCGACTACTAACTATGGCTACACCTTC
cdr3_aa: CASRSTTNYGYTF

j_call: TRBJ2-5
d_call: TRBD1
v_call: TRBV19
clone_size: .
cdr3_nt: TGTGCCAGTAGTATTGATGGACAGGGGAAAAAGACCCAGTACTTC
cdr3_aa: CASSIDGQGKKTQYF

j_call: TRBJ2-1
d_call: TRBD2
v_call: TRBV3-1/TRBV3-2
clone_size: .
cdr3_nt: TGTGCCAGCAGCCAAGATCTTCTTCGGACTAGCGGGAGTAATGAGCAGTTCTTC
cdr3_aa: CASSQDLLRTSGSNEQFF

j_call: TRBJ2-3
d_call: TRBD2
v_call: TRBV7-9
clone_size: .
cdr3_nt: TGTGCCAGCAGCTTACGACTAGCGACCACAGATACGCAGTATTTT
cdr3_aa: CASSLRLATTDTQYF

j_call: TRBJ2-3
d_call: .
v_call: TRBV5-1
clone_size: .
cdr3_nt: TGCGCCAGCAGGCCCTTCGGCCTGGAGACCCTTCTCAAGAGCACAGATACGCAGTATTTT
cdr3_aa: CASRPFGLETLLKSTDTQYF

j_call: TRBJ2-3
d_call: TRBD2
v_call: TRBV24-1
clone_size: .
cdr3_nt: TGTGCCACCAGTGATGTCGGGACTAGCGGCCTCACAGATACGCAGTATTTT
cdr3_aa: CATSDVGTSGLTDTQYF

j_call: TRBJ2-7
d_call: TRBD2
v_call: TRBV2
clone_size: .
cdr3_nt: TGTGCCAGCAGGGGGACTAGCGGTTCGGATGGGTACTTC
cdr3_aa: CASRGTSGSDGYF

j_call: TRBJ2-7
d_call: .
v_call: TRBV6-1
clone_size: .
cdr3_nt: TGTGCCAGCAGTGAAGCTGGGGGGAAGTACGAGCAGTACTTC
cdr3_aa: CASSEAGGKYEQYF

j_call: TRBJ1-1
d_call: .
v_call: TRBV7-2
clone_size: .
cdr3_nt: TGTGCCAGCAGCTCAGGGATGGTGAACACTGAAGCTTTCTTT
cdr3_aa: CASSSGMVNTEAFF

j_call: TRBJ1-2
d_call: TRBD1
v_call: TRBV18
clone_size: .
cdr3_nt: TGTGCCAGCTCACCCACTGCTTCAGAGCGACAGGGGGCGGGCGGCTACACCTTC
cdr3_aa: CASSPTASERQGAGGYTF

j_call: TRBJ1-5
d_call: .
v_call: TRBV7-2
clone_size: .
cdr3_nt: TGTGCCAGCAGCCAACACAGGGGCAATCAGCCCCAGCATTTT
cdr3_aa: CASSQHRGNQPQHF

j_call: TRBJ1-2
d_call: .
v_call: TRBV27
clone_size: .
cdr3_nt: TGTGCCAGCAGTAGGACACAGTCGGGCTATGGCTACACCTTC
cdr3_aa: CASSRTQSGYGYTF

j_call: TRBJ2-5
d_call: TRBD2
v_call: TRBV7-3
clone_size: .
cdr3_nt: TGTGCCAGCAGCTTAACCAAATCCGTTAGCGGGAGCGCCTTATACTTC
cdr3_aa: CASSLTKSVSGSALYF

j_call: TRBJ2-3
d_call: TRBD2
v_call: TRBV10-1
clone_size: .
cdr3_nt: TGCGCCAGCAGTGAGGGGGATAGCGGGTCAGGCGATACGCAGTATTTT
cdr3_aa: CASSEGDSGSGDTQYF

j_call: TRBJ1-2
d_call: .
v_call: TRBV6-1
clone_size: .
cdr3_nt: TGTGCCAGCAGTGACGCTGACACCGCTAACTATGGCTACACCTTC
cdr3_aa: CASSDADTANYGYTF

j_call: TRBJ1-5
d_call: .
v_call: TRBV12-3/TRBV12-4
clone_size: .
cdr3_nt: TGTGCCAGCAGTCGTGGGGGGGGACCCCAGCATTTT
cdr3_aa: CASSRGGGPQHF

j_call: TRBJ1-5
d_call: TRBD1
v_call: TRBV30
clone_size: .
cdr3_nt: TGTGCCTGGAGTGTAGCAGGGGGAAATCAGCCCCAGCATTTT
cdr3_aa: CAWSVAGGNQPQHF

j_call: TRBJ1-1
d_call: TRBD1
v_call: TRBV5-1
clone_size: once
cdr3_nt: TGCGCCAGCAGCGAGACAGGGCTTGATCGCGCTGAAGCTTTCTTT
cdr3_aa: CASSETGLDRAEAFF

j_call: TRBJ2-5
d_call: TRBD2
v_call: TRBV2
clone_size: .
cdr3_nt: TGTGCCAGCAATCTGCGGGGGGGCGTCGAGACCCAGTACTTC
cdr3_aa: CASNLRGGVETQYF

j_call: TRBJ1-2
d_call: .
v_call: TRBV24-1
clone_size: .
cdr3_nt: TGTGCCACCAGTGAACGGTCGGGAAACTATGGCTACACCTTC
cdr3_aa: CATSERSGNYGYTF

j_call: TRBJ1-2
d_call: .
v_call: TRBV7-2
clone_size: .
cdr3_nt: TGTGCCAGCAGCTTAGGGTGGGCGCTTGGCTACACCTTC
cdr3_aa: CASSLGWALGYTF

j_call: TRBJ2-1
d_call: TRBD2
v_call: TRBV5-8
clone_size: .
cdr3_nt: TGTGCCAGCACACACACTAGCGGGGGTTTCGATGAGCAGTTCTTC
cdr3_aa: CASTHTSGGFDEQFF

j_call: TRBJ2-1
d_call: .
v_call: TRBV29-1
clone_size: .
cdr3_nt: TGCAGCGTTGAATCCCCGGACAGTGGGAAATACAATGAGCAGTTCTTC
cdr3_aa: CSVESPDSGKYNEQFF

j_call: TRBJ1-5
d_call: .
v_call: TRBV3-1/TRBV3-2
clone_size: .
cdr3_nt: TGTGCCAGCAGCAAAGAGGGACCAAGGGGAGGTCAGCCCCAGCATTTT
cdr3_aa: CASSKEGPRGGQPQHF

j_call: TRBJ2-3
d_call: .
v_call: TRBV6-5
clone_size: once
cdr3_nt: TGTGCCAGCAGTTCTAGCGCGGGTAGAGATACGCAGTATTTT
cdr3_aa: CASSSSAGRDTQYF

j_call: TRBJ2-2
d_call: .
v_call: TRBV7-9
clone_size: .
cdr3_nt: TGTGCCAGCAGCTTTTGGCCGAACACCGGGGAGCTGTTTTTT
cdr3_aa: CASSFWPNTGELFF